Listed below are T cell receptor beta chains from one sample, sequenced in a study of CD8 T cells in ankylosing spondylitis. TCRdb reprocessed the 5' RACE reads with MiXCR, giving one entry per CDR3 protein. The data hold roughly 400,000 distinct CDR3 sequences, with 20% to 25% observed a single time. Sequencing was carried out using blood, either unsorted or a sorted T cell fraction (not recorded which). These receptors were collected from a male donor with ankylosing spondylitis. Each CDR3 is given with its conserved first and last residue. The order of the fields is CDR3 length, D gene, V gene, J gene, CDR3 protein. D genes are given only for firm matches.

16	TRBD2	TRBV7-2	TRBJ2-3	CASSPRTSGKGDTQYF
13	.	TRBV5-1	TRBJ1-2	CASSHDGNYGYTF
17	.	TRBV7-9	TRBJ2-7	CASSLRIGQTDSYEQYF
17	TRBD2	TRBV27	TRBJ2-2	CASSSSGRAGNTGELFF
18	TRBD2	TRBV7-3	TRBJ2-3	CASSLHFLAGGPPDTQYF
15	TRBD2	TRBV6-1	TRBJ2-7	CASSRGGQVGYEQYF
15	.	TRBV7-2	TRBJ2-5	CASSLGGNPQETQYF
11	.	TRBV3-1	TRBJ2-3	CASSRDGTQYF
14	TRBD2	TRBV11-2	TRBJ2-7	CASRASGRPYEQYF
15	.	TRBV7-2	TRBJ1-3	CASSLNSGPGNTIYF
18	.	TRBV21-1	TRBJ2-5	CASSKVWGLGEEQETQYF
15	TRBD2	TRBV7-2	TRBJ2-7	CASSLMGLPFYEQYF
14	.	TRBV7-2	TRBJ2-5	CASRFKPGRETQYF
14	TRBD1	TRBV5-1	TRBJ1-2	CASSLQGSNYGYTF
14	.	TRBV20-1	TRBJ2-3	CSAPTDGRTDTQYF
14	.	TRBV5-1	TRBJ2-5	CASSPSEAQETQYF
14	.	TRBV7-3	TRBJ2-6	CASSSISGANVLTF
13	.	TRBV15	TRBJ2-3	CATSRGTTDTQYF
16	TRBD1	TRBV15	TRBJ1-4	CATSRVTGTANEKLFF
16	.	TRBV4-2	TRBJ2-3	CASSQDETPSTDTQYF
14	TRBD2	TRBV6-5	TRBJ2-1	CASSYGLAGVEQFF
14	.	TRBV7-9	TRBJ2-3	CASSLAAQSDTQYF
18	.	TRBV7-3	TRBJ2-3	CASSLTLRSSFRSATQYF
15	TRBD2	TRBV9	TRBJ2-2	CASTRTSGGTGELFF
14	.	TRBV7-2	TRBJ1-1	CASSLVGGRREAFF
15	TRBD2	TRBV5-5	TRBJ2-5	CASVSASGGQETQYF
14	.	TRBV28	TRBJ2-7	CASRGSGEVYEQYF
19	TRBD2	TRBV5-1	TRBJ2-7	CASSPNPGLAGGSPYEQYF
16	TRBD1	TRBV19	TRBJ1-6	CASSIGTGGADSPLHF
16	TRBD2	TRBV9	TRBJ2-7	CASSVGPGGSSYEQYF
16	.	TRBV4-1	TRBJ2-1	CASSQGSAGTYNEQFF
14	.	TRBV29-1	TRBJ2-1	CSVAPVNSYNEQFF
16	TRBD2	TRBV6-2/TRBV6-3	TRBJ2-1	CASRPTGLAGNNEQFF
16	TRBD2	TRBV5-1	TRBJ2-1	CASSLVGTSGRNEQFF
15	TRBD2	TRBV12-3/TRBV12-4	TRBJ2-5	CASRKLAGDQETQYF
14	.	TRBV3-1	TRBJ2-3	CASSRDFATDTQYF
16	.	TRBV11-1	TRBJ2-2	CASSLMPRTRTGELFF
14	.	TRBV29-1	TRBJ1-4	CSARFPVGNEKLFF
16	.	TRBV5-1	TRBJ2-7	CASSWGGHTRGYEQYF
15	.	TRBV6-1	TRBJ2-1	CASRSSTGRGNEQFF
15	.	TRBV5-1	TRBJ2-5	CASSLRMGDGGTQYF
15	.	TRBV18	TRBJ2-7	CASSTTGRRTYEQYF
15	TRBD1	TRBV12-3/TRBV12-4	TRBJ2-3	CASSFGTGVTDTQYF
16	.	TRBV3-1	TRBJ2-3	CASSRVGGGEADTQYF
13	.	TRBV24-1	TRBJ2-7	CATSDRDRYEQYF
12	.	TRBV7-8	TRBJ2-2	CASSHLFRELFF
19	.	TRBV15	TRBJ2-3	CATSRELPGPTGVVDTQYF
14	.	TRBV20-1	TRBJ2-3	CSAPRLGSTDTQYF
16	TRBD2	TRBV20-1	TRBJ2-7	CSAPGLAGGGSYEQYF
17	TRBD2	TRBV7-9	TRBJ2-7	CASSLSPGLAESYEQYF
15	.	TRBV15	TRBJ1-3	CATSRDRHSGNTIYF
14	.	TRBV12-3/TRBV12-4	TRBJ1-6	CASRPDSPNSPLHF
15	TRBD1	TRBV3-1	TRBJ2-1	CASRPGQGSYNEQFF
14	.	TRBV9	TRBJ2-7	CASSVEGNSYEQYF
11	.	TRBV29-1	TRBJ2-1	CSVDPVNEQFF